This TCR beta chain was retrieved from a study of blood T cell repertoires in COVID-19. Overall study context: Material from acute and convalescent COVID-19 was sourced from the United States, Italy and Spain.

Per the original methods: Estimation of nucleated cell counts relied on the amplification of reference gene primers. Data came from immunoSEQ multiplex PCR; TCRdb stores just in-frame clones and leaves some out. V and J calls and clone size are given by that table; D and trimming were obtained from the DNA. The sample lists roughly 250,000 clones; approximately 80% were seen once. The CDR3 is made up of 13 amino acids. Looked up from germline, CDR1 is MNHEY and CDR2 is SVGAGI. Trimming cost V 2 bases and J 3 bases; bases outside gene matches: 0. The specimen was peripheral blood. The TCR comes from a woman aged 40 to 50 with active or convalescent COVID-19. The rearrangement uses TRBV6-5 and TRBJ2-7; TRBD1 agrees at 8 bases. CDR3 DNA: TGTGCCAGCAGTTACGGGACAGGCTACGAGCAGTACTTC. It yields the protein CASSYGTGYEQYF.